This T cell receptor beta chain came from a study of siplizumab effects on memory and regulatory T cells. Details on this clone: Antigen: not known.

The protocol was immunoSEQ multiplex PCR, while the TCRdb copy is restricted to in-frame clones and leaves out a portion. The table lists about 27,000 clones, 84% of them singletons. Per the germline V gene, CDR1 is SGHNT and CDR2 is YYREEE (reference sequence). The junction had 4 bases not matched to a gene; V was cut back by 4 bases and J by 3 bases. CDR3 length: 15 amino acids. Study conclusions and caveats: Siplizumab significantly reduced alloreactive sequences traceable to unstimulated CD4+ memory cells.

Sequencing was carried out using memory CD4+ T cells sorted from blood. The chain uses TRBV5-4 and TRBJ2-5; 12 positions agree with TRBD2. This clonotype was obtained from a human donor in good health. For the CDR3, the DNA is TGTGCCAGCAGCCCTAGACTAGCGGGAGAAGAGACCCAGTACTTC. Its translation is CASSPRLAGEETQYF. Based on the CDR3 plus reference TRBV5-4 and TRBJ2-5, the full variable domain is ETGVTQSPTHLIKTRGQQVTLRCSSQSGHNTVSWYQQALGQGPQFIFQYYREEENGRGNFPPRFSGLQFPNYSSELNVNALELDDSALYLCASSPRLAGEETQYFGPGTRLLVL.